The T cell receptor (beta chain) described here comes from a study of cytomegalovirus exposure and HLA in healthy donors. Looking at the study overall: Unique TCRs from HLA-typed donors, around 93 million of them, were held in an early data release. Whole-study results and caveats: Specificity of a few CMV-associated chains for CMV antigens was verified in vitro.

Trimming left V 4 bases short and J 9 bases short, with 10 bases between. Germline CDR1 is SQVTM and CDR2 is ANQGSEA. The CDR3 runs to 11 residues. Primers for the PCR totalled 60 Vbeta and 13 Jbeta. Sequencing used immunoSEQ multiplex PCR; TCRdb keeps in-frame clones, though not all of them. Of just over 200,000 clones detected, more than 75% appear once; the ten largest clones hold 2.7%. Of note for this clone: Antigen unknown.

This chain joins TRBV29-1 and TRBJ1-5, with unresolved D. Sequencing input: PBMCs. This clonotype was obtained from a woman aged 40 to 50 in good health and CMV-seronegative. CDR3 in DNA: TGCAGCGTTGGTGAACGGTGGCCCCAGCATTTT. It codes for CSVGERWPQHF.